This entry lists 13 T cell receptor beta chains sequenced from one sample in a study of blood T cell repertoires in COVID-19. Some clones are missing from TCRdb's copy, which holds only in-frame ones; the method was immunoSEQ multiplex PCR. The profile covers 60,000 to 65,000 clones, with approximately 83% appearing a single time and 9.5% to 13% taken by the ten largest. The sequenced sample was peripheral blood. Receptor source: a man over 45 with COVID-19, enrolled during active disease.

V usage is TRBV11-1 and J usage is TRBJ1-2; 7 nucleotides agree with TRBD1. The trim removed 5 bases at V and 3 bases at J, leaving 6 bases unmatched. Germline lookup yields CDR1 SGHAT and CDR2 FQDESV (reference sequence). The CDR3 covers 14 residues. The CDR3 region has the DNA TGTGCCAGCAGCCCAACCGGGACAGACTATGGCTACACCTTC. It encodes CASSPTGTDYGYTF.

The chain employs TRBV6-6 and TRBJ2-5, with TRBD1 as a possible D gene (5 bases). This CDR3 is 15 amino acids long. Germline assignment: CDR1 MNHNY and CDR2 SVGAGI (reference sequence). V was trimmed by 5 bases and J by 5 bases, leaving 18 bases between them. This CDR3 reads CASSSALVGLETQYF. The CDR3 DNA sequence: TGTGCCAGCAGTAGTGCCCTGGTGGGGCTGGAGACCCAGTACTTC.

In its sample, this clone was seen once. The chain joins TRBV6-5 to TRBJ1-2; D possibly corresponds to TRBD1 (6 bases). The CDR3 runs to 14 residues. From germline, CDR1 is MNHEY and CDR2 SVGAGI. The V end lost 4 bases, the J end lost 8 bases, and 17 bases lay between the germline ends. Written as DNA, the CDR3 is TGTGCCAGCAGTTCACGTGGGACATCTGGCGGCTACACCTTC. It translates to CASSSRGTSGGYTF.

J is TRBJ2-7 and V is TRBV28, with D maybe TRBD2 (6 bases). The CDR3 has 14 amino acids. Germline CDR1 and CDR2: MDHEN and SYDVKM. The V and J ends lost 5 bases and 3 bases respectively, with 14 bases between them. This CDR3 is CASSPDRLVYEQYF. The CDR3 region has the DNA TGTGCCAGCAGTCCCGACCGACTAGTCTACGAGCAGTACTTC. The variable domain in full, with the rest retrieved from reference TRBV28 and TRBJ2-7, is DVKVTQSSRYLVKRTGEKVFLECVQDMDHENMFWYRQDPGLGLRLIYFSYDVKMKEKGDIPEGYSVSREKKERFSLILESASTNQTSMYLCASSPDRLVYEQYFGPGTRLTVT.

This rearrangement joins TRBV30 to TRBJ2-5, with D perhaps TRBD1 (5 bases). CDR1 is GTSNPN, CDR2 SVGIG, per germline (reference sequence). The CDR3 has 14 residues. With 1 base removed from V and 4 bases from J, the gap between germline ends came to 13 bases. In nucleotides, the CDR3 is TGTGCCTGGAGTGGGCCCAGGGCCGGAGAGACCCAGTACTTC. Its translation: CAWSGPRAGETQYF. Based on the CDR3 plus reference TRBV30 and TRBJ2-5, the full variable domain is SQTIHQWPATLVQPVGSPLSLECTVEGTSNPNLYWYRQAAGRGLQLLFYSVGIGQISSEVPQNLSASRPQDRQFILSSKKLLLSDSGFYLCAWSGPRAGETQYFGPGTRLLVL.

The rearrangement uses TRBV5-4 and TRBJ2-7; D is possibly TRBD2 (6 bases). CDR1 and CDR2 (germline): SGHNT, YYREEE (reference sequence). V lost 4 bases and J 0 bases, leaving 14 bases between the germline ends. This CDR3 region has 15 residues. The CDR3 loop reads CASSQGTHSSYEQYF. CDR3 sequence (DNA): TGTGCCAGCAGCCAAGGGACTCACAGCTCCTACGAGCAGTACTTC. The full variable domain, its missing parts supplied by reference TRBV5-4 and TRBJ2-7, is ETGVTQSPTHLIKTRGQQVTLRCSSQSGHNTVSWYQQALGQGPQFIFQYYREEENGRGNFPPRFSGLQFPNYSSELNVNALELDDSALYLCASSQGTHSSYEQYFGPGTRLTVT.

Note on this clone: One end of the junction is discordant with germline, which a read error may explain. Here the CDR3 reads CASSSGGSGANVLTF. The CDR3 bases are TGTGCTAGCAGTTCAGGGGGCTCTGGGGCCAACGTCCTGACTTTC. The V and J genes are TRBV7-7 and TRBJ2-6; 7 bases match TRBD1. This CDR3 is 15 amino acids long. Per the germline V gene, CDR1 is SSHAT and CDR2 is FNYEAQ (reference sequence).

CDR3 loop: CSAPPRASGDTQYF. In DNA form, the CDR3 reads TGCAGCGCCCCTCCCCGGGCTAGCGGAGATACGCAGTATTTT. The chain carries TRBV29-1 and TRBJ2-3; 7 bases are shared with TRBD2. The CDR3 length is 14 residues. The germline V gene encodes CDR1 SQVTM and CDR2 ANQGSEA. The V gene end was trimmed by 7 bases and the J gene end by 5 bases; junction bases not matched to a gene: 12.

V usage is TRBV7-2 and J usage is TRBJ1-1; a weak D match, TRBD1 (6 bases). This CDR3 contains 11 residues. Germline CDR1 SGHTA, CDR2 FQGNSA. The ends were cut back, 5 bases at V and 8 bases at J, with 9 bases in the middle. The DNA for the CDR3 is TGTGCCAGCAGCCACGACAGGGAAGCTTTCTTT. Translating it yields CASSHDREAFF.

The DNA for the CDR3 is TGTGCCACCAGCAGGACAACAGGGTCCTACGAGCAGTACTTC. It codes for CATSRTTGSYEQYF. V and J are TRBV15 and TRBJ2-7, with a possible D match to TRBD1 (6 bases). Trimming left V 3 bases short and J 1 base short, with 10 bases between. The V gene's germline CDR1 is LNHNV and CDR2 YYDKDF (reference sequence). This CDR3 spans 14 amino acids.

The J gene is TRBJ1-1, the V gene TRBV29-1, with D possibly being TRBD1 (6 bases). The CDR3 covers 12 residues. From germline, CDR1 is SQVTM and CDR2 ANQGSEA. V lost 8 bases, J lost 2 bases, and 12 bases lay in between. CDR3 amino acids: CSIRTANTEAFF. Here the CDR3 DNA reads TGCAGCATAAGGACAGCTAACACTGAAGCTTTCTTT.

This chain links TRBV4-1 with TRBJ2-1; D is unclear. This CDR3 region has 11 residues. Per the germline V gene, CDR1 is MGHRA and CDR2 is YSYEKL. Trimming left V 2 bases short and J 13 bases short, with 9 bases between. This CDR3 reads CASSQIHPQFF. CDR3 sequence (DNA): TGCGCCAGCAGCCAAATACACCCTCAGTTCTTC.

V is TRBV7-6 and J is TRBJ2-5; D might be TRBD1 (6 bases). V lost 2 bases, J lost 4 bases, and 11 bases lay in between. Per germline, CDR1 SGHVS and CDR2 FNYEAQ. There are 14 residues in the CDR3. The CDR3 region is CASSLLTGGETQYF. Written as DNA, the CDR3 is TGTGCCAGCAGCTTATTGACAGGAGGAGAGACCCAGTACTTC.